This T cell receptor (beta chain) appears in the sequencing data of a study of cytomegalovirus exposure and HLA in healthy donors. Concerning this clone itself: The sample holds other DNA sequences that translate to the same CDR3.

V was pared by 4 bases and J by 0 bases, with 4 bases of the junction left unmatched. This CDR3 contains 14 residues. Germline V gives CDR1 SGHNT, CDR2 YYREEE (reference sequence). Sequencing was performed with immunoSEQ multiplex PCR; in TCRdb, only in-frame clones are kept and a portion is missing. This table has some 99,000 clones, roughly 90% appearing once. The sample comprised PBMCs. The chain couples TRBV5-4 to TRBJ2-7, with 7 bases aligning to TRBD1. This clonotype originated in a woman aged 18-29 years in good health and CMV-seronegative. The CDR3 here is CASSPTGVSYEQYF. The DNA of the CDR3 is TGTGCCAGCAGCCCAACAGGGGTCTCCTACGAGCAGTACTTC.